Shown below are 14 T cell receptor beta chains from a single sample sequenced in a study of OX40 agonist ivuxolimab in advanced cancers. TCRdb keeps only in-frame clones here, not all; method: immunoSEQ multiplex PCR. Among 100,000 or so clones listed, approximately 94% were seen once. The sequencing here drew on CD4+ or CD8+ T cells sorted from blood, taken in a trial of the OX40 agonist ivuxolimab. These receptors were taken from an adult with an advanced solid tumor such as melanoma, head and neck, liver or kidney cancer.

The chain uses TRBV12-5 and TRBJ2-7; 8 bases are shared with TRBD2. V lost 6 bases and J lost 2; bases outside the gene matches: 9. In germline, CDR1 is LGHNT, CDR2 FRNRAP. The CDR3 extends over 15 amino acids. CDR3 sequence: CASGPDGSGAYEQYF. CDR3 nucleotides: TGTGCTAGTGGCCCCGATGGTAGCGGGGCCTACGAGCAGTACTTC.

The chain is built from TRBV11-2 and TRBJ1-2; TRBD1 is a possible D gene (5 bases). The CDR3 spans 14 residues. V lost 3 bases, J lost 2 bases, and 10 bases lay in between. The germline V gene encodes CDR1 SGHAT and CDR2 FQNNGV. CDR3 in DNA: TGTGCCAGCAGCTTGGGGGGGACGAACTATGGCTACACCTTC. Its protein is CASSLGGTNYGYTF.

In its sample, this clone was seen once. The J gene is TRBJ2-1, the V gene TRBV15, with no clear D. The CDR3 totals 14 residues. Deletions cut 1 base from V and 4 bases from J, with 8 bases between. Germline CDR1 reads LNHNV; CDR2 reads YYDKDF (reference sequence). The CDR3 loop is CATSRVGAYNEQFF. The CDR3 DNA reads as TGTGCCACCAGCAGAGTCGGAGCGTACAATGAGCAGTTCTTC.

This clone was observed a single time. The chain employs TRBV9 and TRBJ2-3, with D perhaps matching TRBD2 (5 bases). Trimming removed 0 bases from V and 2 bases from J, with 13 bases in between. The V gene's germline CDR1 is SGDLS and CDR2 YYNGEE. The CDR3 covers 16 residues. For the CDR3, the DNA is TGTGCCAGCAGCGTAGAGGCTAGCTCATACACAGATACGCAGTATTTT. Residues: CASSVEASSYTDTQYF.

Here the CDR3 reads CASSFPRSSGEQYF. As DNA, the CDR3 is TGTGCCAGCAGCTTTCCCAGGTCATCGGGGGAGCAGTACTTC. The rearrangement links TRBV7-9 to TRBJ2-7; D might be TRBD2 (5 bases). Germline CDR1 SEHNR, CDR2 FQNEAQ (reference sequence). The CDR3 is made up of 14 amino acids. With 3 bases removed from V and 7 bases from J, the gap between germline ends came to 16 bases. The variable domain in full, with the rest retrieved from reference TRBV7-9 and TRBJ2-7, is DTGVSQNPRHKITKRGQNVTFRCDPISEHNRLYWYRQTLGQGPEFLTYFQNEAQLEKSRLLSDRFSAERPKGSFSTLEIQRTEQGDSAMYLCASSFPRSSGEQYFGPGTRLTVT.

This sequence joins TRBV19 and TRBJ2-7; 9 bases match TRBD1. J gave up 4 bases and V 3 bases, and 10 bases lay outside the gene matches. The CDR3 loop spans 16 amino acids. Germline CDR1 reads LNHDA; CDR2 reads SQIVND (reference sequence). This chain's CDR3 is CASSIARTGVEYEQYF. As DNA, the CDR3 is TGTGCCAGTAGTATCGCCCGGACAGGGGTAGAGTACGAGCAGTACTTC.

This chain uses TRBV5-8 with TRBJ2-7; no clear D. There are 15 residues in the CDR3. Trimming removed 1 base from V and 1 base from J, with 12 bases in between. CDR1 is SGHTS, CDR2 YDEGEE, per germline. The CDR3 nucleotides read TGTGCCAGCAGCTTGATCGACGAGGATTCCTACGAGCAGTACTTC. Its translation: CASSLIDEDSYEQYF. Looking up the rest from reference TRBV5-8 and TRBJ2-7 gives the full variable domain: EAGVTQSPTHLIKTRGQQATLRCSPISGHTSVYWYQQALGLGLQFLLWYDEGEERNRGNFPPRFSGRQFPNYSSELNVNALELEDSALYLCASSLIDEDSYEQYFGPGTRLTVT.

The chain employs TRBV27 and TRBJ2-7, with 10 positions matching TRBD2. This CDR3 spans 17 amino acids. Germline values: CDR1 MNHEY, CDR2 SMNVEV (reference sequence). J gave up 3 bases and V 1 base, and 9 bases lay outside the gene matches. CDR3 residues: CASSLFPSGSDRYEQYF. The DNA of the CDR3 is TGTGCCAGCAGTTTATTCCCTAGCGGGAGCGATCGCTACGAGCAGTACTTC.

The chain links TRBV19 to TRBJ1-1; TRBD1 matches at 9 bases. Per the germline V gene, CDR1 is LNHDA and CDR2 is SQIVND (reference sequence). The CDR3 is 12 amino acids. V shed 6 bases and J 4 bases; nucleotides not matched to a gene: 0. In DNA form, the CDR3 reads TGTGCCAGTAGGACAGGGGGCACTGAAGCTTTCTTT. This encodes CASRTGGTEAFF.

The chain uses TRBV7-9 and TRBJ1-2; 8 positions agree with TRBD1. Germline V gene lookup returns CDR1 SEHNR and CDR2 FQNEAQ (reference sequence). The CDR3 has 13 amino acids. With V trimmed by 1 base and J by 8 bases, 3 bases remained unmatched. The CDR3 nucleotides read TGTGCCAGCAGCTTAGGACAGGGGTCAGGCTACACCTTC. It is translated as CASSLGQGSGYTF.

This clone was found once. J is TRBJ2-1 and V is TRBV5-8; D perhaps matches TRBD2 (6 bases). Per germline, CDR1 SGHTS and CDR2 YDEGEE. This CDR3 has 15 amino acids. V lost 4 bases and J lost 3, with 14 bases in between. This chain's CDR3 is CASSPGVAVYNEQFF. The CDR3 DNA sequence: TGTGCCAGCAGCCCGGGGGTAGCGGTCTACAATGAGCAGTTCTTC.

The chain couples TRBV7-2 to TRBJ1-2; 8 bases align to TRBD1. The CDR3 consists of 14 residues. V lost 3 bases to trimming and J lost 4 bases; unmatched junction nucleotides: 4. CDR1 is SGHTA and CDR2 is FQGNSA in the germline V gene. CDR3 sequence reads: CASSLGQALYGYTF. For the CDR3, the DNA is TGTGCCAGCAGCTTGGGACAGGCACTCTATGGCTACACCTTC.

This chain links TRBV28 with TRBJ1-5; D remains unclear. Germline V lookup: CDR1 MDHEN, CDR2 SYDVKM. CDR3 length equals 16 residues. The germline V and J ends were trimmed by 2 bases and 0 bases, with 11 bases remaining between them. Here the CDR3 reads CASSLPPWYSNQPQHF. CDR3 sequence (DNA): TGTGCCAGCAGTTTACCGCCTTGGTATAGCAATCAGCCCCAGCATTTT.

The genes are TRBV28 and TRBJ1-6, with D uncertain. Trimming stripped 6 bases from V and 0 bases from J, with 18 bases between. Germline V lookup: CDR1 MDHEN, CDR2 SYDVKM. The CDR3 spans 18 residues. CDR3 bases: TGTGCCAGCAGCCCCGAACGGGGAGTAAGCTCCTATAATTCACCCCTCCACTTT. Encoded protein: CASSPERGVSSYNSPLHF.